Listed below are T cell receptor beta chains from one sample, sequenced in a study of human T cells and chemical hapten exposure. TCRdb recomputed calls from the RACE reads with MiXCR, one row per CDR3 protein. Of more than 150,000 distinct CDR3 sequences listed, about 31% are singletons. The starting material was whole blood, obtained in connection with sensitization to the hapten diphenylcyclopropenone (DPC). All receptors come from a woman between 25 and 40 years old with alopecia areata. Some clones in this sample may be carry-over from other donors' samples. Each CDR3 is given with its conserved first and last residue.

V gene	J gene	CDR3 protein
TRBV5-1	TRBJ2-1	CASSLAGGASGNNEQFF
TRBV21-1	TRBJ1-2	CASSHRAAGYTF
TRBV10-3	TRBJ1-4	CAISDSTIAGREKLFF
TRBV4-1	TRBJ2-2	CASSRLGLAGVRTGELFF
TRBV28	TRBJ2-4	CASSRQLSGPEHIQYF
TRBV6-2/TRBV6-3	TRBJ1-1	CASSFDRVRGTEAFF
TRBV9	TRBJ2-7	CASSVFGTSGDAYEQYF
TRBV28	TRBJ1-5	CASSLGDSLNQPQHF
TRBV9	TRBJ2-3	CASSPEIGGRFQTPDTQYF
TRBV28	TRBJ2-7	CASSYTDRGRDNEQYF
TRBV7-9	TRBJ2-1	CASSSGMVLLYNEQFF
TRBV6-5	TRBJ1-2	CASSYSQVSAGHEGHTF
TRBV28	TRBJ1-4	CASSPMDGTNEKLFF
TRBV4-1	TRBJ1-2	CASHGQGIIGYTF
TRBV5-1	TRBJ2-2	CASSLFSGSIGELFF
TRBV7-2	TRBJ2-3	CASSQVIGPDTQYF
TRBV29-1	TRBJ2-1	CSVEEGLVNEQFF
TRBV28	TRBJ1-6	CASSGGDGRNSPLHF
TRBV6-6	TRBJ2-7	CASSYSSEGAGDPYEQYF
TRBV28	TRBJ2-3	CASSPAGITDTQYF
TRBV28	TRBJ2-1	CASSFPSTGGSSYNEQFF
TRBV5-1	TRBJ2-7	CASSFTEGEQYF
TRBV29-1	TRBJ1-2	CSVVDRNYGYTF
TRBV7-9	TRBJ2-7	CASSSQGYEQYF